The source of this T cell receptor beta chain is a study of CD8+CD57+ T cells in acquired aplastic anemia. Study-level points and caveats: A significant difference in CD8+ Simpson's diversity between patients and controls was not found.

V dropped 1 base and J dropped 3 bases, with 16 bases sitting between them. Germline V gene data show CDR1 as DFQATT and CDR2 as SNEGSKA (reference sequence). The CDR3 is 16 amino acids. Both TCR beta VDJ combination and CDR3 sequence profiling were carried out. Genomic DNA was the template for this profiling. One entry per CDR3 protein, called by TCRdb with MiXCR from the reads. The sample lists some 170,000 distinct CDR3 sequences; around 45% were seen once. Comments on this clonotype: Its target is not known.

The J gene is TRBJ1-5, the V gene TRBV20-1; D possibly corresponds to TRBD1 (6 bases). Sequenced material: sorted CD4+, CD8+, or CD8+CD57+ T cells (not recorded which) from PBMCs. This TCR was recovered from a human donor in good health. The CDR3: CSARALGAGDNQPQHF. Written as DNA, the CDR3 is TGCAGTGCTAGAGCTTTGGGGGCAGGGGACAATCAGCCCCAGCATTTT.